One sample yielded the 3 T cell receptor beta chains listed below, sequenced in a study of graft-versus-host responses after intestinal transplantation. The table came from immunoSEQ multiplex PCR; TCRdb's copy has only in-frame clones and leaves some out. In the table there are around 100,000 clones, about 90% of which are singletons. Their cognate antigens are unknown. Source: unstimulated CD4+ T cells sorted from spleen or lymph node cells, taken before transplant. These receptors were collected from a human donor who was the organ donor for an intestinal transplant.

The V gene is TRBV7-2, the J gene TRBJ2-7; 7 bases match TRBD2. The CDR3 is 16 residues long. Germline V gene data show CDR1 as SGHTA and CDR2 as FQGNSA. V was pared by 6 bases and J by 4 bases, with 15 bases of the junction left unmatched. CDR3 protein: CASSQRTGGSVYEQYF. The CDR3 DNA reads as TGTGCCAGCAGTCAAAGGACGGGGGGAAGTGTGTACGAGCAGTACTTC.

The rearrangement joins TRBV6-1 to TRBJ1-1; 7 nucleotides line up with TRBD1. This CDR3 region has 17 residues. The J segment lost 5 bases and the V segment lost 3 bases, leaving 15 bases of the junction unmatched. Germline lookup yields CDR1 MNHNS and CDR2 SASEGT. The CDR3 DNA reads TGTGCCAGCAGTGATAGCGTTTATGGCGACAGGGCAACTGAAGCTTTCTTT. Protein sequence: CASSDSVYGDRATEAFF.

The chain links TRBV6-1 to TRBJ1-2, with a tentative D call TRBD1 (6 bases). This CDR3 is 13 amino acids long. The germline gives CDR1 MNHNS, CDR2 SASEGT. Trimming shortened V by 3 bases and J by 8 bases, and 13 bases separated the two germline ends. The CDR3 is CASSDIWGQGYTF. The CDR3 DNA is TGTGCCAGCAGTGACATTTGGGGGCAAGGCTACACCTTC.